A single sample is the source of the 10 T cell receptor beta chains below, sequenced in a study of cytomegalovirus exposure and HLA in healthy donors. The PCR ran on 60 Vbeta and 13 Jbeta primers. Here immunoSEQ multiplex PCR was the method, and the copy in TCRdb shows in-frame clones only, minus some. Of over 85,000 clones in the sample, around 81% were seen once. The sample taken for sequencing was PBMCs. The source is a man aged 40-50 years in good health and CMV-seropositive.

V is TRBV5-1 and J is TRBJ2-7; D call uncertain. The CDR3 totals 16 residues. The germline gives CDR1 SGHRS, CDR2 YFSETQ. V was shortened by 0 bases and J by 2 bases, with 15 bases between the two germline ends. CDR3 sequence reads: CASSLDPVSKTYEQYF. The CDR3 region has the DNA TGCGCCAGCAGCTTGGATCCAGTCAGTAAAACCTACGAGCAGTACTTC.

The table lists this clone with a few counts. The chain employs TRBV10-1 and TRBJ2-3; D not resolved. The length of the CDR3 is 12 residues. Germline V gives CDR1 WNHNN, CDR2 SYGVQD (reference sequence). Trimming took off 5 bases at V and 5 bases at J, with 8 bases between the two ends. The CDR3: CASSKVGDTQYF. The CDR3 region has the DNA TGCGCCAGCAGTAAAGTCGGAGATACGCAGTATTTT.

This chain connects TRBV12-5 to TRBJ1-2; tentatively, D is TRBD1 (5 bases). Trimming pared 1 base from V and 4 bases from J, leaving 7 bases between. CDR1 is LGHNT, CDR2 FRNRAP, per germline. The CDR3 runs to 13 residues. CDR3 sequence: CASGLGQSYGYTF. The CDR3 coding sequence is TGTGCTAGTGGTTTGGGACAGTCCTATGGCTACACCTTC. The full variable domain, in which reference TRBV12-5 and TRBJ1-2 provide the parts outside the CDR3, is DARVTQTPRHKVTEMGQEVTMRCQPILGHNTVFWYRQTMMQGLELLAYFRNRAPLDDSGMPKDRFSAEMPDATLATLKIQPSEPRDSAVYFCASGLGQSYGYTFGSGTRLTVV.

The J gene is TRBJ2-5, the V gene TRBV5-1; possibly TRBD1 for D (6 bases). The J call is uncertain, as TRBJ2-7 better fits the DNA end. The CDR3 runs to 13 residues. Per germline, CDR1 SGHRS and CDR2 YFSETQ. In DNA, the CDR3 is TGCGCCAGCAGTTTTACAGGGTCCCACGAGCAGTACTTC. Translated: CASSFTGSHEQYF.

V gene TRBV19 combines with J gene TRBJ1-2, with TRBD1 as a possible D gene (5 bases). Per germline, CDR1 LNHDA and CDR2 SQIVND (reference sequence). The CDR3 contains 15 residues. V was pared by 3 bases and J by 4 bases, with 15 bases between. Here the CDR3 reads CASSMSQGSGYGYTF. CDR3 bases: TGTGCCAGTAGTATGTCGCAGGGTAGCGGCTATGGCTACACCTTC.

The chain couples TRBV7-9 to TRBJ1-2; no reliable D call. The germline V and J ends were trimmed by 2 bases and 8 bases, with 15 bases remaining between them. The germline CDR1 and CDR2 sequences are SEHNR and FQNEAQ (reference sequence). This CDR3 has 14 residues. For the CDR3, the DNA is TGTGCCAGCAGCTTATTGTCCGGGGTCGGCGGCTACACCTTC. This sequence encodes CASSLLSGVGGYTF. Drawing the rest from reference TRBV7-9 and TRBJ1-2, the complete variable domain is DTGVSQNPRHKITKRGQNVTFRCDPISEHNRLYWYRQTLGQGPEFLTYFQNEAQLEKSRLLSDRFSAERPKGSFSTLEIQRTEQGDSAMYLCASSLLSGVGGYTFGSGTRLTVV.

This clone was observed a handful of times. The rearrangement joins TRBV10-3 to TRBJ1-6, with D maybe TRBD1 (5 bases). There are 18 residues in the CDR3. V lost 0 bases to trimming and J lost 0 bases, with 12 bases between them. CDR1 ENHRY and CDR2 SYGVKD come from the germline V gene. CDR3 protein: CAISESWGVSSYNSPLHF. The CDR3 DNA reads as TGTGCCATCAGTGAGTCGTGGGGGGTCAGCTCCTATAATTCACCCCTCCACTTT.

As regards this clone: The junction and the germline gene differ at one end; a read error may be behind it. J is TRBJ2-4 and V is TRBV29-1; TRBD1 might be the D (6 bases). The germline CDR1 and CDR2 sequences are SQVTM and ANQGSEA. This CDR3 comprises 12 residues. CDR3 sequence reads: CSVGTGFNSQYF. The CDR3 bases are TGCAGCGTTGGAACAGGGTTTAACAGTCAGTACTTC.

The chain combines TRBV2 with TRBJ2-2; 8 nucleotides align to TRBD1. J lost 2 bases, V lost 8 bases, and 7 bases had no gene match. The CDR3 extends over 15 amino acids. Germline-derived CDR1 and CDR2 are SNHLY and FYNNEI. CDR3 sequence reads: CASDRGPFNTGELFF. CDR3 nucleotides: TGTGCCAGCGACAGGGGACCGTTTAACACCGGGGAGCTGTTTTTT. Filled out from reference TRBV2 and TRBJ2-2, the complete variable domain reads EPEVTQTPSHQVTQMGQEVILRCVPISNHLYFYWYRQILGQKVEFLVSFYNNEISEKSEIFDDQFSVERPDGSNFTLKIRSTKLEDSAMYFCASDRGPFNTGELFFGEGSRLTVL.

This clone was counted a few times. V gene TRBV6-6 combines with J gene TRBJ1-5, with D possibly matching TRBD1 (6 bases). The CDR3 length is 16 residues. Germline V lookup: CDR1 MNHNY, CDR2 SVGAGI (reference sequence). V was trimmed by 0 bases and J by 0 bases, leaving 9 bases between them. The DNA for the CDR3 is TGTGCCAGCAGTTACTCGACAGGACTTAGCAATCAGCCCCAGCATTTT. Its protein is CASSYSTGLSNQPQHF.